This T cell receptor beta chain originates from a study of control samples from healthy donors and cancer patients (dated by TCRdb to 2018 to 2020). The CDR3 sequence holds 15 residues, the cysteine and phenylalanine included. Only the CDR3 DNA stays, 45 bases, in frame from base 1. The germline V gene encodes CDR1 KGHDR and CDR2 SFDVKD. The junction shows trimming of 8 bases on V and 2 bases on J, and the gene matches do not reach 8 bases of it. Remarks on this clone: Its antigen is not yet known. Base-call qualities are not available, and no considerably larger clone is one nucleotide away.

The method behind the library was the immunoSEQ multiplex PCR assay. TCRdb retrieved this table from immuneACCESS and kept in-frame rearrangements only. Not all clones are present; in checked studies, unresolved V genes account for under half, and no reason is known for the remainder. For this sample the table gives 110,000 to 150,000 clones, of which 80% to 90% were detected only once. The biggest ten clones account for roughly 8.7% of the sample. The TCR originated in a woman in her twenties or thirties in good health. The sequenced sample consisted of blood. The rearrangement combines TRBV24-1 with TRBJ2-3; 8 central nucleotides agree with TRBD1. CDR3 region: CATNGETGATDTQYF. At the DNA level, the sequence is TGTGCCACCAATGGGGAGACAGGGGCCACAGATACGCAGTATTTT.